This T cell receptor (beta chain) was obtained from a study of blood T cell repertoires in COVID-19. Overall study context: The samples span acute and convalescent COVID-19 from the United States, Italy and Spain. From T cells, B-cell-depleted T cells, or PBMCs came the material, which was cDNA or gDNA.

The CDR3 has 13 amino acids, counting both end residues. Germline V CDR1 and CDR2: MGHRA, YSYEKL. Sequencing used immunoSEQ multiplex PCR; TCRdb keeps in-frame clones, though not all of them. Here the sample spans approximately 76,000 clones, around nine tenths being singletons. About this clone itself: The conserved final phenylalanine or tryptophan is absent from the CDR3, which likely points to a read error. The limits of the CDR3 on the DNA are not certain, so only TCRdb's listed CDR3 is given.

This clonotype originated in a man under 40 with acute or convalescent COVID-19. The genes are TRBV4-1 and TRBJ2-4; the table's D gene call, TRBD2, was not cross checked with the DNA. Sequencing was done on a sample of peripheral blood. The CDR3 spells CASSQEDPSLLPA.